This TCR beta chain was found in a study of CXCR3-negative and CXCR3-positive naive CD8 T cells. Subsets of CD8+ T cells were each sorted in triplicate at some 300,000 cells apiece. For this clonotype: Its antigen is undetermined.

UMI-labeled TRB cDNA libraries were prepared by 5' RACE. TCRdb reprocessed the 5' RACE reads and stores each CDR3 protein as one record, lacking DNA. The table for this sample gives about 120,000 distinct CDR3 sequences. The germline CDR1 and CDR2 sequences are MNHEY and SMNVEV (reference sequence). This CDR3 region has 14 residues. Overall study findings and caveats: CXCR3-negative naive cells had less hydrophobic TRB CDR3s than did CXCR3-positive naive cells. In cryopreserved cells, CXCR3 expression partially decreased, and fresh PBMCs were used in most assays. In naive cells, CXCR3-negative and CXCR3-positive subsets had similar TRBV-TRBJ usage; memory cells differed.

This TCR was sampled from a human donor in good health. Some clones in this sample may be carry-over from other donors' samples. This rearrangement joins TRBV27 to TRBJ1-5; the D gene TCRdb calls, TRBD1, cannot be checked with no DNA. Sequenced material: naive CXCR3+ CD8+ T cells from blood. As to subset: CD45RO-CCR7+CD27+CD95- naive CD8+ T cells expressing CXCR3 (TNR3+). The CDR3 region is CASSFRGNNQPQRF.